The 27 T cell receptor beta chains below were found in one sample sequenced in a study of cytomegalovirus exposure and HLA in healthy donors. Primers: 60 Vbeta forward and 13 Jbeta reverse. The method was immunoSEQ multiplex PCR; TCRdb's version includes in-frame clones alone and lacks a portion of them. The data show some 130,000 clones, and the top ten clones hold less than 2%. Sequencing was performed on PBMCs. Receptors originate from a man aged 18 to 35 in good health and CMV-seronegative.

V usage is TRBV10-3 and J usage is TRBJ1-1; D is possibly TRBD1 (6 bases). Germline V gene lookup returns CDR1 ENHRY and CDR2 SYGVKD. CDR3 length: 13 amino acids. CDR3 sequence: CATMRGMNTEAFF. The CDR3 nucleotides are TGTGCGACGATGAGGGGGATGAACACTGAAGCTTTCTTT.

The rearrangement links TRBV28 to TRBJ2-7; D is perhaps TRBD1 (5 bases). Trimming took off 6 bases at V and 4 bases at J, with 13 bases between the two ends. The germline gives CDR1 MDHEN, CDR2 SYDVKM. This CDR3 contains 13 residues. The chain's CDR3 is CASSPGSRYEQYF. Written as DNA, the CDR3 is TGTGCCAGCAGCCCAGGGTCGCGGTACGAGCAGTACTTC.

The rearrangement uses TRBV28 and TRBJ2-1, with 10 nucleotides matching TRBD2. Germline lookup yields CDR1 MDHEN and CDR2 SYDVKM. V trimming: 5 bases; J trimming: 7 bases; junction bases outside the gene matches: 11. The CDR3 extends over 16 amino acids. CDR3 sequence (DNA): TGTGCCAGCAGTGGCCCCGTAGCGGGGGGCCTTAATGAGCAGTTCTTC. Its protein is CASSGPVAGGLNEQFF.

The chain couples TRBV10-3 to TRBJ1-1; D is undetermined. Germline assignment: CDR1 ENHRY and CDR2 SYGVKD. With 4 bases removed from V and 5 bases from J, the gap between germline ends came to 8 bases. This CDR3 comprises 12 residues. The CDR3 DNA reads TGTGCCATCAGTGGGGTCAGGACTGAAGCTTTCTTT. It yields the protein CAISGVRTEAFF.

The chain employs TRBV28 and TRBJ1-1; weak D call: TRBD1 (6 bases). The length of the CDR3 is 16 residues. Germline V CDR1 and CDR2: MDHEN, SYDVKM. Trimming cost V 6 bases and J 1 base, with 18 bases left between them. The CDR3 bases are TGTGCCAGCAGCTCCCGACAGGACCCGAGGAACACTGAAGCTTTCTTT. Translating gives CASSSRQDPRNTEAFF.

The V and J genes are TRBV5-6 and TRBJ1-3; D call uncertain. The CDR3 length is 17 residues. Per the germline V gene, CDR1 is SGHDT and CDR2 is YYEEEE. Trimming took off 2 bases at V and 0 bases at J, with 15 bases between the two ends. CDR3 in DNA: TGTGCCAGCAGCTTTTCTTCTGTTGGGCGCTCTGGAAACACCATATATTTT. This codes for CASSFSSVGRSGNTIYF. Using reference TRBV5-6 and TRBJ1-3 for the parts outside the CDR3, the full variable domain is DAGVTQSPTHLIKTRGQQVTLRCSPKSGHDTVSWYQQALGQGPQFIFQYYEEEERQRGNFPDRFSGHQFPNYSSELNVNALLLGDSALYLCASSFSSVGRSGNTIYFGEGSWLTVV.

The chain combines TRBV11-3 with TRBJ2-7, with 9 bases aligning to TRBD1. Germline CDR1 is SGHNT and CDR2 is YENEEA. This CDR3 comprises 15 residues. V shed 3 bases and J 5 bases; nucleotides not matched to a gene: 8. CDR3 coding DNA: TGTGCCAGCAGCTTGGGACAGGGTGTAGGGGACGAGCAGTACTTC. Its translation: CASSLGQGVGDEQYF.

CDR3 region: CASSPGLLGELFF. Here the CDR3 DNA reads TGTGCCAGCAGCCCGGGACTACTCGGGGAGCTGTTTTTT. This chain links TRBV7-9 with TRBJ2-2, with 7 nucleotides matching TRBD2. Germline trimming cut 5 bases from V and 7 bases from J; bases unmatched to any gene: 4. The CDR3 totals 13 residues. The germline CDR1 and CDR2 sequences are SEHNR and FQNEAQ (reference sequence).

The chain carries TRBV4-3 and TRBJ2-1, with 7 bases lining up with TRBD2. The CDR3 is 16 residues long. The germline gives CDR1 LGHNA, CDR2 YSLEER. V dropped 0 bases and J dropped 4; count of bases not matched to a gene: 6. The CDR3 sequence is CASSQDVTGGYNEQFF. In DNA, the CDR3 is TGCGCCAGCAGCCAAGACGTTACGGGGGGTTACAATGAGCAGTTCTTC.

The genes are TRBV5-1 and TRBJ2-7, with D unresolved. Germline assignment: CDR1 SGHRS and CDR2 YFSETQ. Trimming took 0 bases from V and 3 from J, leaving 13 bases between them. This CDR3 contains 15 residues. The CDR3 nucleotides read TGCGCCAGCAGCTTGGATTCCCACGGAGACTACGAGCAGTACTTC. This sequence encodes CASSLDSHGDYEQYF.

The DNA of the CDR3 is TGTGCCAGCAGCGACAGACAGGGAATGAACACTGAAGCTTTCTTT. Translation: CASSDRQGMNTEAFF. The chain uses TRBV21-1 and TRBJ1-1; the D call of TRBD1 is as the table states it, not checked on the DNA. TRBV21-1 is an annotated pseudogene. CDR3 length equals 15 residues.

The chain recombines TRBV6-4 with TRBJ1-4; maybe TRBD1 (5 bases). The CDR3 is 15 amino acids. Trimming pared 9 bases from V and 5 bases from J, leaving 19 bases between. Germline assignment: CDR1 MRHNA and CDR2 SNTAGT. The CDR3 nucleotides read TGTGCCAGTTCCAGATCGGGACGGGAGAATGAAAAACTGTTTTTT. Its translation: CASSRSGRENEKLFF.

The J gene is TRBJ2-7, the V gene TRBV28; D ambiguous. There are 11 residues in the CDR3. V was shortened by 10 bases and J by 0 bases, with 7 bases between the two germline ends. Germline lookup yields CDR1 MDHEN and CDR2 SYDVKM. This CDR3 reads CATHSSYEQYF. The CDR3 nucleotides are TGTGCCACTCACAGCTCCTACGAGCAGTACTTC. The whole variable domain, remainder taken from reference TRBV28 and TRBJ2-7, is DVKVTQSSRYLVKRTGEKVFLECVQDMDHENMFWYRQDPGLGLRLIYFSYDVKMKEKGDIPEGYSVSREKKERFSLILESASTNQTSMYLCATHSSYEQYFGPGTRLTVT.

The chain recombines TRBV28 with TRBJ2-1; maybe TRBD1 (6 bases). CDR3 length: 17 amino acids. Trimming left V 4 bases short and J 8 bases short, with 24 bases between. Germline CDR1 is MDHEN and CDR2 is SYDVKM. Written as DNA, the CDR3 is TGTGCCAGCAGTTCCAGCCCCCGGGACAAAGAGGGGTATGAGCAGTTCTTC. Translated: CASSSSPRDKEGYEQFF.

In DNA, the CDR3 is TGTGCCAGCAGCTGGGGCGGGAGGGCCTTAATCCAAGAGACCCAGTACTTC. Translated: CASSWGGRALIQETQYF. This chain joins TRBV7-9 and TRBJ2-5; 9 bases match TRBD2. Trimming cost V 4 bases and J 1 base; bases outside gene matches: 10. The germline V gene encodes CDR1 SEHNR and CDR2 FQNEAQ (reference sequence). The CDR3 runs 17 residues.

The rearrangement uses TRBV18 and TRBJ2-7, with 9 nucleotides matching TRBD1. Unmatched junction bases numbered 11, after V lost 3 bases and J lost 2 bases. The CDR3 loop spans 17 amino acids. In germline, CDR1 is KGHSH, CDR2 LQKENI. CDR3 region: CASSPPGQGSGAYEQYF. Here the CDR3 DNA reads TGTGCCAGCTCACCTCCGGGACAGGGTTCGGGCGCCTACGAGCAGTACTTC.

V and J are TRBV19 and TRBJ1-1, with TRBD1 matching 10 bases. Germline V CDR1 and CDR2: LNHDA, SQIVND (reference sequence). The trim removed 6 bases at V and 3 bases at J, leaving 1 base unmatched. The CDR3 sequence is 13 residues long. The CDR3 nucleotides read TGTGCCAGTAGCGGACAGGGGGACACTGAAGCTTTCTTT. It specifies CASSGQGDTEAFF.

The chain couples TRBV28 to TRBJ1-1; D is uncertain. The CDR3 contains 16 residues. V lost 3 bases and J 1 base, leaving 15 bases between the germline ends. Germline V CDR1 and CDR2: MDHEN, SYDVKM. The CDR3 DNA sequence: TGTGCCAGCAGTTTGGGTGTCCGAGGGAGGAACACTGAAGCTTTCTTT. Translating it yields CASSLGVRGRNTEAFF.

The chain joins TRBV28 to TRBJ1-4; a weak D match, TRBD1 (5 bases). Trimming left V 3 bases short and J 2 bases short, with 10 bases between. The CDR3 totals 15 residues. In germline, CDR1 is MDHEN, CDR2 SYDVKM. The CDR3, as DNA: TGTGCCAGCAGTTTGGGGGGGTCCACTAATGAAAAACTGTTTTTT. Translated: CASSLGGSTNEKLFF. The full variable domain, rest sourced from reference TRBV28 and TRBJ1-4, is DVKVTQSSRYLVKRTGEKVFLECVQDMDHENMFWYRQDPGLGLRLIYFSYDVKMKEKGDIPEGYSVSREKKERFSLILESASTNQTSMYLCASSLGGSTNEKLFFGSGTQLSVL.

V is TRBV6-5 and J is TRBJ1-5, with 8 bases that match TRBD1. In germline, CDR1 is MNHEY, CDR2 SVGAGI. The CDR3 length is 14 residues. J gave up 4 bases and V 6 bases, and 5 bases lay outside the gene matches. For the CDR3, the DNA is TGTGCCAGCAGCCTCGGGACAGGTAATCAGCCCCAGCATTTT. Its translation is CASSLGTGNQPQHF.

The J gene is TRBJ2-1, the V gene TRBV5-4, with TRBD2 matching 8 bases. CDR1 is SGHNT, CDR2 YYREEE, per germline (reference sequence). After removal of 5 bases from V and 5 bases from J, the junction contained 9 bases not matched to a gene. The CDR3 covers 15 residues. In DNA, the CDR3 is TGTGCCAGCAGGAAGGGACTAGAGGGGAACAATGAGCAGTTCTTC. This codes for CASRKGLEGNNEQFF.

The V and J genes are TRBV7-9 and TRBJ1-5, with no clear D. V was pared by 1 base and J by 7 bases, with 14 bases between. CDR3 length equals 15 residues. Looked up from germline, CDR1 is SEHNR and CDR2 is FQNEAQ (reference sequence). This CDR3 reads CASSLGTGPGQPQHF. DNA for the CDR3: TGTGCCAGCAGCTTAGGGACGGGCCCGGGGCAGCCCCAGCATTTT.

The chain is built from TRBV2 and TRBJ2-6; D unresolved. V was pared by 4 bases and J by 2 bases, with 9 bases between. This CDR3 is 15 amino acids long. Germline loops: CDR1 SNHLY, CDR2 FYNNEI. The CDR3 spells CASSGEAPGANVLTF. Written as DNA, the CDR3 is TGTGCCAGCAGTGGAGAAGCTCCTGGGGCCAACGTCCTGACTTTC.

The gene calls are TRBV7-2 and TRBJ2-5, with 10 positions matching TRBD2. CDR3 length: 15 residues. The V gene end was trimmed by 2 bases and the J gene end by 11 bases; junction bases not matched to a gene: 11. Per the germline V gene, CDR1 is SGHTA and CDR2 is FQGNSA. The CDR3 region is CASSLISGGAWEQYF. The DNA for the CDR3 is TGTGCCAGCAGCTTAATCAGCGGGGGGGCATGGGAGCAGTACTTC.

As regards this clone: One junction end disagrees with the germline gene, perhaps due to a read error. The J gene is TRBJ1-4, the V gene TRBV11-2; tentatively, D is TRBD1 (6 bases). The CDR3 has 17 residues. The germline V gene has CDR1 SGHAT and CDR2 FQNNGV. Written as DNA, the CDR3 is TGTGCCAGCAGCTTCGGACGGACAGCCAGACTGGAAGAAAGACTGTTTTTT. This gives the protein CASSFGRTARLEERLFF. Full variable domain (remainder filled in from reference TRBV11-2 and TRBJ1-4): EAGVAQSPRYKIIEKRQSVAFWCNPISGHATLYWYQQILGQGPKLLIQFQNNGVVDDSQLPKDRFSAERLKGVDSTLKIQPAKLEDSAVYLCASSFGRTARLEERLFFGSGTQLSVL.

The V gene is TRBV28, the J gene TRBJ2-7, with 7 bases identical to TRBD1. The CDR3 is 14 residues long. The ends lost 5 bases at V and 3 bases at J; junction bases unmatched: 7. CDR1 is MDHEN and CDR2 is SYDVKM in the germline V gene. This CDR3 is CASSPADRDYEQYF. The CDR3 DNA reads TGTGCCAGCAGTCCGGCCGACAGGGACTACGAGCAGTACTTC.

The chain links TRBV4-3 to TRBJ2-7, with 7 nucleotides matching TRBD1. CDR3 length: 15 residues. With V trimmed by 4 bases and J by 0 bases, 6 bases remained unmatched. The germline V gene encodes CDR1 LGHNA and CDR2 YSLEER. The CDR3 nucleotides are TGCGCCAGCAGCCCGAACAGGGGACGCTCCTACGAGCAGTACTTC. Translated: CASSPNRGRSYEQYF.